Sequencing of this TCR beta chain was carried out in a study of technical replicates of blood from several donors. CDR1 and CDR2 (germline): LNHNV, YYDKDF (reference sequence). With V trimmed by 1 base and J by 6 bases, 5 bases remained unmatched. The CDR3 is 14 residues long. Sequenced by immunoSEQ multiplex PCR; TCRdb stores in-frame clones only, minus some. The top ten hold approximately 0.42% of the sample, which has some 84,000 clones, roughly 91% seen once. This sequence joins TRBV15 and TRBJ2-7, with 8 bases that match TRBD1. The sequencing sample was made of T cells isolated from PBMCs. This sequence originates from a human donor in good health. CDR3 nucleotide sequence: TGTGCCACCAGCAGAGGACAGGGGCGGGCCGAGCAGTACTTC. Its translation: CATSRGQGRAEQYF.